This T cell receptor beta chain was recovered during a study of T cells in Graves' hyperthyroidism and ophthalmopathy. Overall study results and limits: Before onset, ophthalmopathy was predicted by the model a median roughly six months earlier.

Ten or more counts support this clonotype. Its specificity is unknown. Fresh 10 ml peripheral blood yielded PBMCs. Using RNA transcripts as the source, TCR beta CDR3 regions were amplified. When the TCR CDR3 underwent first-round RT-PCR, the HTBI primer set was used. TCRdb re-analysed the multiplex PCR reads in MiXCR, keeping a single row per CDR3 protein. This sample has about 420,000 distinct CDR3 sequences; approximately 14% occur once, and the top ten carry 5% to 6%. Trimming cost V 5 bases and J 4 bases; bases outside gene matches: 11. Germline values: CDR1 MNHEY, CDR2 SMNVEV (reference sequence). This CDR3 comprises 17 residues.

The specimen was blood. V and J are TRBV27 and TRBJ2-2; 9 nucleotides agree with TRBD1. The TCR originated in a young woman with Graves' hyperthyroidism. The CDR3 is CASSLLTGTGLTGELFF. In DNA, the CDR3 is TGTGCCAGCAGTCTCTTAACCGGGACAGGGCTCACCGGGGAGCTGTTTTTT.